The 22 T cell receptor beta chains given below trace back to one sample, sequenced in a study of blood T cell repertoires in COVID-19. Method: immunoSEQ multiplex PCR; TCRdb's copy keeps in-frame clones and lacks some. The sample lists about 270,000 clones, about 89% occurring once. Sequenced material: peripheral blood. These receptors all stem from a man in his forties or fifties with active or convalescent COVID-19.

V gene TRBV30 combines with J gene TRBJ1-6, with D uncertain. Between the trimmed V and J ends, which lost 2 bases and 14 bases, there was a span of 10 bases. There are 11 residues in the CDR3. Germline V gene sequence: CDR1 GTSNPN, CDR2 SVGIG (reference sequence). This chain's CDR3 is CAWSTGRTLHF. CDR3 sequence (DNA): TGTGCCTGGAGTACGGGTAGGACCCTCCACTTT. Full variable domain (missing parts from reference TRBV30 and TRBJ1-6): SQTIHQWPATLVQPVGSPLSLECTVEGTSNPNLYWYRQAAGRGLQLLFYSVGIGQISSEVPQNLSASRPQDRQFILSSKKLLLSDSGFYLCAWSTGRTLHFGNGTRLTVT.

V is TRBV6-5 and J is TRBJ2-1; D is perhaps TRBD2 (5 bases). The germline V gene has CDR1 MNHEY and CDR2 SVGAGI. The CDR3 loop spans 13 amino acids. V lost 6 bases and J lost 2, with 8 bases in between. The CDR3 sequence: CASRSGTYNEQFF. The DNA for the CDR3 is TGTGCCAGCAGATCCGGGACCTACAATGAGCAGTTCTTC.

Written as DNA, the CDR3 is TGCGCCAGCAGCCAAGATCAGGGAGGGGGCTACGAGCAGTACTTC. This gives the protein CASSQDQGGGYEQYF. The chain carries TRBV4-1 and TRBJ2-7, with D possibly being TRBD2 (7 bases). CDR1 and CDR2 from the germline V gene are MGHRA and YSYEKL. The V and J ends lost 0 bases and 3 bases respectively, with 12 bases between them. The CDR3 loop spans 15 amino acids.

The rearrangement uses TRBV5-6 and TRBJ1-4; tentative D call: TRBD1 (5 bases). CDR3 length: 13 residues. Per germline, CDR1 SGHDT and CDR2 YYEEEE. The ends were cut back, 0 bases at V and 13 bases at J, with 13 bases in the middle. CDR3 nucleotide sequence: TGTGCCAGCAGCTTGGCGTCAGGGTTTGGACTGTTTTTT. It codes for CASSLASGFGLFF. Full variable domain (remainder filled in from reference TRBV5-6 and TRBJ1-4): DAGVTQSPTHLIKTRGQQVTLRCSPKSGHDTVSWYQQALGQGPQFIFQYYEEEERQRGNFPDRFSGHQFPNYSSELNVNALLLGDSALYLCASSLASGFGLFFGSGTQLSVL.

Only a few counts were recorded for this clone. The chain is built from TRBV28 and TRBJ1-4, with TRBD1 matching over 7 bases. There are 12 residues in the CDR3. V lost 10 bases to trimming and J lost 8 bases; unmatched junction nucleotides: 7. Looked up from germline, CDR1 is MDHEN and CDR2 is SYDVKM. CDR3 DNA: TGTGCCACTAGGGGGCGCGTAGAAAAACTGTTTTTT. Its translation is CATRGRVEKLFF.

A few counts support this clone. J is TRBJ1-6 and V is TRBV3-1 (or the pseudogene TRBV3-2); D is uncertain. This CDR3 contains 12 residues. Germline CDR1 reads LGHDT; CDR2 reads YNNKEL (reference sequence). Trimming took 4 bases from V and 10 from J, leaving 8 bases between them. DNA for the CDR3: TGTGCCAGCAGCCTCCCTGAGTCACCCCTCCACTTT. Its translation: CASSLPESPLHF.

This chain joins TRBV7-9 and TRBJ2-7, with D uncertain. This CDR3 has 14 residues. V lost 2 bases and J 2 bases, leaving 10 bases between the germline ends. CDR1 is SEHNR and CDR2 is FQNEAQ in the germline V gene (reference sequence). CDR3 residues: CASSLMGTTYEQYF. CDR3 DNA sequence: TGTGCCAGCAGCTTAATGGGCACCACCTACGAGCAGTACTTC.

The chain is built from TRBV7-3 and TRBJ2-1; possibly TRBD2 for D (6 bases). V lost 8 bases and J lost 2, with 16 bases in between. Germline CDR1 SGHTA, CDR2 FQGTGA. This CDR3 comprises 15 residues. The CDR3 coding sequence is TGTGCCAGCCGGCTTAGCGGTTCTCCCTACAATGAGCAGTTCTTC. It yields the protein CASRLSGSPYNEQFF.

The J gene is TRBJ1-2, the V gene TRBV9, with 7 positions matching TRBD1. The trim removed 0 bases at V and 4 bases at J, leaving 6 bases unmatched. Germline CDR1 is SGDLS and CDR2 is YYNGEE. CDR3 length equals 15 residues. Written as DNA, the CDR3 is TGTGCCAGCAGCGTAGTGGCAGGGGGGACCTATGGCTACACCTTC. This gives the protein CASSVVAGGTYGYTF.

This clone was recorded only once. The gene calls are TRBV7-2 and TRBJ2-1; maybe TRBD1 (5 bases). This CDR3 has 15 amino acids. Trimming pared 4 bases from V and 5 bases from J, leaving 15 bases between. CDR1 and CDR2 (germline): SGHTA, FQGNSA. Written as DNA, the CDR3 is TGTGCCAGCAGCTCAGGGCAGGGAAGGAACAATGAGCAGTTCTTC. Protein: CASSSGQGRNNEQFF.

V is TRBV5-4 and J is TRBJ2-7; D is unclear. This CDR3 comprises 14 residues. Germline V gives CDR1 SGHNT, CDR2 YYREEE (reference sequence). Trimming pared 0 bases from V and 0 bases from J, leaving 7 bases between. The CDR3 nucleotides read TGTGCCAGCAGCTTGGTTGGTAGCTCCTACGAGCAGTACTTC. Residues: CASSLVGSSYEQYF.

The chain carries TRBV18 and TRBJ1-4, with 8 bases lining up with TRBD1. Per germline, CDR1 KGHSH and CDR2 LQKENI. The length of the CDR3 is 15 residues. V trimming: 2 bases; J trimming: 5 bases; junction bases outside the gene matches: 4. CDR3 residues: CASSPGRTGNEKLFF. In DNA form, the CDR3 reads TGTGCCAGCTCACCAGGGCGGACAGGGAATGAAAAACTGTTTTTT. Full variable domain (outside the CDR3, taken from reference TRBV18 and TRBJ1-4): NAGVMQNPRHLVRRRGQEARLRCSPMKGHSHVYWYRQLPEEGLKFMVYLQKENIIDESGMPKERFSAEFPKEGPSILRIQQVVRGDSAAYFCASSPGRTGNEKLFFGSGTQLSVL.

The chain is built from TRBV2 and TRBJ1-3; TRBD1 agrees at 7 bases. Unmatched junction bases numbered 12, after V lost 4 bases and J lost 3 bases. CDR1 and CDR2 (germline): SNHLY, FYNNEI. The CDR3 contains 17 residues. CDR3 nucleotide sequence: TGTGCCAGCAGTGCCACCCTGACAGGGCCTAATGGAAACACCATATATTTT. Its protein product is CASSATLTGPNGNTIYF.

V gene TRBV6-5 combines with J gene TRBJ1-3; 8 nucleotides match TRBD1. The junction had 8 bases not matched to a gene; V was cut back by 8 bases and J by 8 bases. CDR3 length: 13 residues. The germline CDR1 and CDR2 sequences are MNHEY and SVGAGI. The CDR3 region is CASGTDRGHTIYF. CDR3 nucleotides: TGTGCCAGCGGAACCGACAGGGGTCACACCATATATTTT.

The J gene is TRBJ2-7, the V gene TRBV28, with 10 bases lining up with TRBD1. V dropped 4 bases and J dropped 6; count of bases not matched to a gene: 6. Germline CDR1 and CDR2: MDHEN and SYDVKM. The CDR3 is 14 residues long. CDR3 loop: CASSYWDRGGEQYF. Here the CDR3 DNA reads TGTGCCAGCAGTTACTGGGACAGGGGTGGCGAGCAGTACTTC.

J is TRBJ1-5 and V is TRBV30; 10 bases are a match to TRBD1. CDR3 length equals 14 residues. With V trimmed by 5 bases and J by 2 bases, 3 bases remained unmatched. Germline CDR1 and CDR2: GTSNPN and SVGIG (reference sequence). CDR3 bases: TGTGCCTGGGCCGGGACAGGGGGCAATCAGCCCCAGCATTTT. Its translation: CAWAGTGGNQPQHF.

CDR3 DNA sequence: TGTGCCAGCAGTCATAGCGGGGGGGCGTCAGAGACCCAGTACTTC. This codes for CASSHSGGASETQYF. V is TRBV11-2 and J is TRBJ2-5, with 11 bases aligning to TRBD2. The CDR3 spans 15 residues. The trim removed 6 bases at V and 4 bases at J, leaving 7 bases unmatched. From germline, CDR1 is SGHAT and CDR2 FQNNGV. Full variable domain (remainder filled in from reference TRBV11-2 and TRBJ2-5): EAGVAQSPRYKIIEKRQSVAFWCNPISGHATLYWYQQILGQGPKLLIQFQNNGVVDDSQLPKDRFSAERLKGVDSTLKIQPAKLEDSAVYLCASSHSGGASETQYFGPGTRLLVL.

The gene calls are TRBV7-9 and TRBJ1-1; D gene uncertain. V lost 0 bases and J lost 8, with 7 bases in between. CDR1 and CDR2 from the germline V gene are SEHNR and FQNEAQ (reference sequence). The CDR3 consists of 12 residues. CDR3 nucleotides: TGTGCCAGCAGCTTAGCCTTCCAGGAAGCTTTCTTT. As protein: CASSLAFQEAFF.

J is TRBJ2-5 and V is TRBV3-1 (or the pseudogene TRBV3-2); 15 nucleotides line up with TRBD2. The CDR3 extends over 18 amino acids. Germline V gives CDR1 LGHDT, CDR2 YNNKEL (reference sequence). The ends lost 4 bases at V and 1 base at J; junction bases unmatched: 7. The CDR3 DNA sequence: TGTGCCAGCAGCCCGCCCGGGACTAGCGGGAGGTCCCAAGAGACCCAGTACTTC. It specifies CASSPPGTSGRSQETQYF.

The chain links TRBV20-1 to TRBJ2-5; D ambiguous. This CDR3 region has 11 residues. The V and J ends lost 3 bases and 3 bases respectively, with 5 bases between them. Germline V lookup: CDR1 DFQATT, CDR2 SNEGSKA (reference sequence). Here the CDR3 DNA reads TGCAGTGCTAGTAATAAAGAGACCCAGTACTTC. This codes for CSASNKETQYF.

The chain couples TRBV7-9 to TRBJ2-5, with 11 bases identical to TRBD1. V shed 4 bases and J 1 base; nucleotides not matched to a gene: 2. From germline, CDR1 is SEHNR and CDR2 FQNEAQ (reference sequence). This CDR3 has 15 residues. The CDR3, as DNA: TGTGCCAGCAGCTCCGGGACAGGGGGCCAAGAGACCCAGTACTTC. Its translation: CASSSGTGGQETQYF.

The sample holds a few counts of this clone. DNA of the CDR3: TGTGCCAGCAGCTTAGATCTCTCGGCACCCCTCCACTTT. Its protein product is CASSLDLSAPLHF. The chain uses TRBV7-9 and TRBJ1-6, with no clear D. Germline CDR1 is SEHNR and CDR2 is FQNEAQ (reference sequence). CDR3 length equals 13 residues. The ends were cut back, 1 base at V and 11 bases at J, with 9 bases in the middle.